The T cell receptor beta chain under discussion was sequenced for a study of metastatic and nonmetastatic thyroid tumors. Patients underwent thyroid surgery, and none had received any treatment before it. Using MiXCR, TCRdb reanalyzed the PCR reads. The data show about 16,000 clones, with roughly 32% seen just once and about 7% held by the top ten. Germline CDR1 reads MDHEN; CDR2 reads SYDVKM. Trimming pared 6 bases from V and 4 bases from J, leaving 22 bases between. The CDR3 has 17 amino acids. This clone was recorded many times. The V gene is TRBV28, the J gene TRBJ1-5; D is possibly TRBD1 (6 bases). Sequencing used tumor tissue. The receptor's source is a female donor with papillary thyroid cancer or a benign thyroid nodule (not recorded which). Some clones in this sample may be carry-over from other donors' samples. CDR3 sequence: CASSHGSSRGGNQPQHF. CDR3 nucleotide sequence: TGTGCCAGCAGCCACGGCTCGAGCAGGGGTGGGAATCAGCCCCAGCATTTT.